Each of the 28 T cell receptor beta chains below was sequenced from the same sample in a study of T cell repertoires in cytomegalovirus infection. TCRdb independently ran MiXCR on the reads; one entry per CDR3 protein. The repertoire holds about 530,000 distinct CDR3 sequences, with about 30% as singletons. The specimen was PBMCs. The receptors originated from a human donor in good health (CMV status not recorded). Some clones in this sample may be carry-over from other donors' samples.

J is TRBJ2-3 and V is TRBV6-2 or TRBV6-3; D remains ambiguous. The CDR3 extends over 13 amino acids. The V end lost 6 bases, the J end lost 3 bases, and 10 bases lay between the germline ends. The germline CDR1 and CDR2 sequences are MNHEY and SVGEGT. The CDR3 region is CASSHEITDTQYF. CDR3 in DNA: TGTGCCAGCAGCCACGAGATTACAGATACGCAGTATTTT.

The chain joins TRBV6-5 to TRBJ1-2, with D possibly being TRBD1 (6 bases). Germline-derived CDR1 and CDR2 are MNHEY and SVGAGI. The CDR3 is 11 amino acids. Trimming stripped 7 bases from V and 5 bases from J, with 8 bases between. The CDR3 DNA reads TGTGCCAGCACCCAGGGGTATGGCTACACCTTC. Protein product: CASTQGYGYTF.

This clonotype was observed a few times. V and J are TRBV28 and TRBJ1-1, with D maybe TRBD1 (5 bases). Trimming removed 3 bases from V and 1 base from J, with 12 bases in between. Per the germline V gene, CDR1 is MDHEN and CDR2 is SYDVKM. CDR3 length: 15 residues. CDR3 DNA: TGTGCCAGCAGTTTCGCGACAGCACAGAACACTGAAGCTTTCTTT. Translation gives CASSFATAQNTEAFF. Full variable domain (outside the CDR3, taken from reference TRBV28 and TRBJ1-1): DVKVTQSSRYLVKRTGEKVFLECVQDMDHENMFWYRQDPGLGLRLIYFSYDVKMKEKGDIPEGYSVSREKKERFSLILESASTNQTSMYLCASSFATAQNTEAFFGQGTRLTVV.

This clonotype has only one observation. Since a much larger clone is just one base distant, this may be a read error. V usage is TRBV7-6 and J usage is TRBJ2-3; D gene uncertain. V was pared by 2 bases and J by 4 bases, with 10 bases between. CDR3 size: 14 residues. Germline lookup yields CDR1 SGHVS and CDR2 FNYEAQ. CDR3 region: CASSLRSAADTQYF. In DNA, the CDR3 is TGTGCCAGCAGCTTACGTTCAGCCGCAGATACGCAGTATTTT.

This chain joins TRBV19 and TRBJ2-1; 8 positions match TRBD2. CDR1 is LNHDA and CDR2 is SQIVND in the germline V gene (reference sequence). Germline trimming cut 4 bases from V and 7 bases from J; bases unmatched to any gene: 15. The length of the CDR3 is 17 residues. CDR3 DNA: TGTGCCAGTAGTAAGACAAGCGGGAGTATTATTTGGAATGAGCAGTTCTTC. Residues: CASSKTSGSIIWNEQFF.

In the case of this clonotype: This clone may be a read error of a much larger clone one base away. This CDR3 is CASSLAGAYEPYV. CDR3 bases: TGTGCCAGCAGCTTAGCGGGAGCTTACGAGCCGTACGTC. The chain couples TRBV7-8 to TRBJ2-7; tentative D call: TRBD2 (5 bases). CDR3 length: 13 amino acids. Germline CDR1 SGHVS, CDR2 FQNEAQ.

This clonotype was found a few times. This rearrangement joins TRBV27 to TRBJ1-2; unclear D gene. The CDR3 has 14 amino acids. The V and J ends lost 6 bases and 1 base respectively, with 12 bases between them. Looked up from germline, CDR1 is MNHEY and CDR2 is SMNVEV (reference sequence). The CDR3, as DNA: TGTGCCAGCAGGTCAGACATTATTAACTATGGCTACACCTTC. Translating gives CASRSDIINYGYTF.

This clonotype was seen more than once but under ten times. This chain joins TRBV7-9 and TRBJ1-2; D might be TRBD1 (6 bases). The CDR3 is 14 residues long. Trimming stripped 5 bases from V and 2 bases from J, with 12 bases between. Germline V CDR1 and CDR2: SEHNR, FQNEAQ (reference sequence). The CDR3 DNA sequence: TGTGCCAGCAGCAACAGGGAATACAACTATGGCTACACCTTC. Its translation is CASSNREYNYGYTF.

This clonotype occurred a few times. The J gene is TRBJ1-5, the V gene TRBV10-3; D ambiguous. The CDR3 is 12 residues long. The germline CDR1 and CDR2 sequences are ENHRY and SYGVKD. V was shortened by 0 bases and J by 9 bases, with 6 bases between the two germline ends. The CDR3 coding sequence is TGTGCCATCAGTGAGTCGGAGAGGCCCCAGCATTTT. It codes for CAISESERPQHF.

J is TRBJ1-5 and V is TRBV28, with D possibly matching TRBD1 (5 bases). V lost 3 bases to trimming and J lost 4 bases, with 10 bases between them. CDR3 size: 14 residues. Germline CDR1 MDHEN, CDR2 SYDVKM. CDR3 loop: CASSFRQTNQPQHF. The CDR3 DNA is TGTGCCAGCAGTTTTCGACAGACTAATCAGCCCCAGCATTTT.

This chain uses TRBV19 with TRBJ2-2; 7 positions match TRBD1. Trimming took 8 bases from V and 0 from J; bases not matched to a gene: 12. Looked up from germline, CDR1 is LNHDA and CDR2 is SQIVND (reference sequence). This CDR3 is built from 17 residues. CDR3 amino acids: CASLNRDSPSNTGELFF. The DNA for the CDR3 is TGTGCCAGTCTTAACCGGGACAGTCCATCGAACACCGGGGAGCTGTTTTTT. The variable domain in full, completed from reference TRBV19 and TRBJ2-2, reads DGGITQSPKYLFRKEGQNVTLSCEQNLNHDAMYWYRQDPGQGLRLIYYSQIVNDFQKGDIAEGYSVSREKKESFPLTVTSAQKNPTAFYLCASLNRDSPSNTGELFFGEGSRLTVL.

The chain uses TRBV7-3 and TRBJ2-6; D is unclear. The CDR3 is 16 residues long. The V gene's germline CDR1 is SGHTA and CDR2 FQGTGA. The V gene lost 1 base and the J gene lost 2 bases, with 9 bases spanning the gap. The CDR3 loop reads CASSLNRSPGANVLTF. Written as DNA, the CDR3 is TGTGCCAGCAGCTTAAATCGGTCCCCTGGGGCCAACGTCCTGACTTTC.

V is TRBV29-1 and J is TRBJ2-2, with D perhaps matching TRBD2 (7 bases). Deletions cut 4 bases from V and 7 bases from J, with 13 bases between. From germline, CDR1 is SQVTM and CDR2 ANQGSEA. The CDR3 is made up of 13 amino acids. CDR3: CSVARGAGGELFF. CDR3 in DNA: TGCAGCGTTGCTCGGGGGGCGGGCGGGGAGCTGTTTTTT.

The chain is built from TRBV11-2 and TRBJ2-3; 8 nucleotides align to TRBD1. Germline assignment: CDR1 SGHAT and CDR2 FQNNGV. J gave up 5 bases and V 5 bases, and 3 bases lay outside the gene matches. The CDR3 has 13 residues. The CDR3 DNA follows: TGTGCCAGCAGCGTACAGGGGGGAGATACGCAGTATTTT. Encoded protein: CASSVQGGDTQYF.

The V and J genes are TRBV7-9 and TRBJ2-1; 7 positions match TRBD2. Per germline, CDR1 SEHNR and CDR2 FQNEAQ (reference sequence). CDR3 length: 15 residues. After removal of 3 bases from V and 5 bases from J, the junction contained 7 bases not matched to a gene. The CDR3 reads CASSLSGLYNNEQFF. In nucleotides, the CDR3 is TGTGCCAGCAGCTTGTCGGGACTATATAACAATGAGCAGTTCTTC.

This chain joins TRBV7-8 and TRBJ2-7; 8 bases line up with TRBD1. This CDR3 comprises 13 residues. Germline V lookup: CDR1 SGHVS, CDR2 FQNEAQ. Trimming removed 6 bases from V and 3 bases from J; junction bases left unmatched: 4. CDR3 sequence: CASSPGQVYEQYV. CDR3 in DNA: TGTGCCAGCAGTCCGGGACAGGTCTACGAGCAGTACGTC.

V usage is TRBV7-2 and J usage is TRBJ2-1, with 8 bases aligning to TRBD2. The V and J ends lost 3 bases and 7 bases, in that order; junction bases with no gene match: 5. Germline V gene sequence: CDR1 SGHTA, CDR2 FQGNSA. The CDR3 has 14 residues. The CDR3 reads CASSFREGRNEQFF. CDR3 in DNA: TGTGCCAGCAGCTTTCGGGAGGGTCGAAATGAGCAGTTCTTC.

This clonotype has only a few counts. This chain links TRBV7-3 with TRBJ2-2, with 10 bases that match TRBD2. With 5 bases clipped from V and 4 bases from J, the junction kept 7 bases outside the gene matches. The V gene's germline CDR1 is SGHTA and CDR2 FQGTGA. The CDR3 runs 16 residues. The CDR3: CASSPSSGSGTGELFF. The DNA of the CDR3 is TGTGCCAGCAGCCCCTCTAGCGGGAGTGGCACCGGGGAGCTGTTTTTT.

This chain uses TRBV29-1 with TRBJ1-1; D is ambiguous. CDR3 size: 13 residues. Trimming stripped 0 bases from V and 3 bases from J, with 8 bases between. The germline V gene has CDR1 SQVTM and CDR2 ANQGSEA. The CDR3 is CSVEEIEYTEAFF. The CDR3 DNA reads TGCAGCGTTGAAGAAATCGAGTACACTGAAGCTTTCTTT.

The V and J genes are TRBV4-1 and TRBJ2-1; D gene unclear. CDR3 size: 15 residues. The V end was cut by 4 bases, the J end by 0 bases, with 10 bases between. The germline CDR1 and CDR2 sequences are MGHRA and YSYEKL. This CDR3 reads CASSPIPFSYNEQFF. The CDR3 DNA reads as TGCGCCAGCAGCCCCATTCCTTTCTCCTACAATGAGCAGTTCTTC.

The chain combines TRBV11-3 with TRBJ1-5; D is unresolved. Germline loops: CDR1 SGHNT, CDR2 YENEEA. The CDR3 has 13 amino acids. V lost 3 bases and J 5 bases, leaving 8 bases between the germline ends. The CDR3 protein is CASSFGRHQPQHF. In nucleotides, the CDR3 is TGTGCCAGCAGCTTTGGGCGCCATCAGCCCCAGCATTTT.

This clonotype was observed a single time. This chain joins TRBV29-1 and TRBJ2-5; D unresolved. The ends were cut back, 5 bases at V and 2 bases at J, with 9 bases in the middle. Per the germline V gene, CDR1 is SQVTM and CDR2 is ANQGSEA. This CDR3 has 12 amino acids. CDR3 protein: CSVIPEQETQYF. Written as DNA, the CDR3 is TGCAGCGTTATACCAGAACAAGAGACCCAGTACTTC.

The V gene is TRBV7-2, the J gene TRBJ1-2, with 8 bases aligning to TRBD1. J was trimmed by 7 bases and V by 4 bases; bases with no gene match: 5. Germline V lookup: CDR1 SGHTA, CDR2 FQGNSA. CDR3 length equals 13 residues. DNA of the CDR3: TGTGCCAGCAGCTATGACAGGGGACGTGGCTACACCTTC. Encoded protein: CASSYDRGRGYTF.

The rearrangement joins TRBV4-1 to TRBJ2-3; 9 positions match TRBD2. The CDR3 has 22 amino acids. From germline, CDR1 is MGHRA and CDR2 YSYEKL. The junction had 21 bases not matched to a gene; V was cut back by 0 bases and J by 2 bases. CDR3 sequence (DNA): TGCGCCAGCAGCCAAGATCCGGGGGTGGACCTTGGACTAGCGAGTTACACAGATACGCAGTATTTT. It is translated as CASSQDPGVDLGLASYTDTQYF.

This clonotype was detected once. The chain recombines TRBV19 with TRBJ2-3, with 7 bases matching TRBD1. The V and J ends lost 7 bases and 2 bases, in that order; junction bases with no gene match: 9. The V gene's germline CDR1 is LNHDA and CDR2 SQIVND (reference sequence). The CDR3 has 15 amino acids. CDR3 amino acids: CASTLLGQLTDTQYF. The CDR3, as DNA: TGTGCCAGTACCCTCTTGGGACAGCTCACAGATACGCAGTATTTT.

There are a few counts of this clonotype. The CDR3 reads CASSLASRGEAFF. For the CDR3, the DNA is TGTGCCAGCAGCTTAGCTAGTAGAGGCGAAGCTTTCTTT. This chain connects TRBV7-2 to TRBJ1-1; no reliable D call. V lost 0 bases and J 8 bases, leaving 10 bases between the germline ends. Germline V gene sequence: CDR1 SGHTA, CDR2 FQGNSA. This CDR3 region has 13 residues.

This clonotype came up a few times. The rearrangement uses TRBV6-2 or TRBV6-3 and TRBJ2-1; unclear D gene. The germline V and J ends were trimmed by 3 bases and 2 bases, with 8 bases remaining between them. The germline V gene encodes CDR1 MNHEY and CDR2 SVGEGT. This CDR3 is 14 amino acids long. CDR3 sequence reads: CASSYLGPYNEQFF. Written as DNA, the CDR3 is TGTGCCAGCAGTTATCTGGGCCCCTACAATGAGCAGTTCTTC.

The V and J genes are TRBV20-1 and TRBJ2-1; no firm D call. Looked up from germline, CDR1 is DFQATT and CDR2 is SNEGSKA (reference sequence). V was cut by 2 bases and J by 10 bases, with 9 bases left in between. The CDR3 consists of 11 residues. CDR3 sequence: CSARRAGEQFF. CDR3 in DNA: TGCAGTGCTAGACGAGCTGGGGAGCAGTTCTTC.